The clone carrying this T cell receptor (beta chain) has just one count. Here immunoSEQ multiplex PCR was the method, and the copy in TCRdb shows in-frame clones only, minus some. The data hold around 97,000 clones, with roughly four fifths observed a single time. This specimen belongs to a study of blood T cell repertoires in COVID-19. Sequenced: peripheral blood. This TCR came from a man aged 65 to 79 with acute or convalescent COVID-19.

The DNA for the CDR3 is TGTGCCAGTAGTGTCACACCTCTTAGCGGGGGGTCGGATGAGCAGTTCTTC. Translation: CASSVTPLSGGSDEQFF. This chain uses TRBV19 with TRBJ2-1; TRBD2 matches 10 bases. Germline CDR1 and CDR2: LNHDA and SQIVND (reference sequence). V lost 5 bases to trimming and J lost 8 bases; unmatched junction nucleotides: 15. This CDR3 comprises 17 residues.